This T cell receptor beta chain came from a study of regulatory T cells in long-lasting Graves disease. Findings of the study overall: Persistent-disease Graves' patients showed less TCR diversity than new cases. Favored usage of TRBV28, TRBJ1-2 and TRBJ2-5 was recorded in persistent disease. More public clonotypes were shared by persistent patients (2,741) than by new patients (more than 950).

This clonotype was detected ten times or more. Its specificity is not known. CDR3-region Arm-PCR and iRepertoire HTBI primers produced the TCR beta libraries. As handled by the study authors: Spanning all samples, the identified segments comprised some 66 TRBV and around 15 TRBJ. TCRdb redid the calling of the multiplex PCR reads with MiXCR, one entry per CDR3 protein. The V and J calls reflect TCRdb's pipeline rather than the authors' work. The repertoire includes about 370,000 distinct CDR3 sequences, around 16% of them detected once, and 20% to 25% sits in the top ten. This CDR3 comprises 16 residues. J was trimmed by 7 bases and V by 6 bases; bases with no gene match: 14. Time point specified: newly diagnosed GD, antithyroid drugs for less than 3 months. The TCR library was made from RNA extracted from PBMCs.

Source: peripheral blood mononuclear cells (PBMCs), taken at new diagnosis, from a patient treated with antithyroid drugs. The TCR originated in a female donor with Graves disease. This chain links TRBV12-3 or TRBV12-4 with TRBJ2-2, with TRBD1 identical over 7 bases. CDR3 coding DNA: TGTGCCAGCAGCGTTACCGGGACAGACAACGGCGGGGAGCTGTTTTTT. Its protein is CASSVTGTDNGGELFF.